What follows describes a single TCR beta chain. At one of its ends the junction is not consistent with the germline gene, which may arise from a read error. In the original processing: Reference gene primer amplification gave nucleated cell count estimates. Assay used: immunoSEQ multiplex PCR; TCRdb lists only in-frame clones, some missing. V, J and clone size derive from that table, while D and trimming were established from the DNA sequence. Here the sample spans approximately 200,000 clones, almost 85% being singletons. This sample is drawn from a study of blood T cell repertoires in COVID-19. About the study: Samples taken during acute and convalescent COVID-19 were collected in the United States, Italy and Spain. The analysed material was cDNA or gDNA that came from T cells, B-cell-depleted T cells, or PBMCs.

Per the germline V gene, CDR1 is SGHAT and CDR2 is FQNNGV. CDR3 size: 18 residues. The sequence was collected from a human donor with acute or convalescent COVID-19. The donor label of this sample is uncertain. The rearrangement joins TRBV11-2 to TRBJ2-2; 8 positions agree with TRBD2. Sequencing input: peripheral blood. The CDR3 loop is CASNLGTSPLANTGELFF. The DNA of the CDR3 is TGTGCCAGCAACTTAGGGACTAGTCCCCTGGCGAACACCGGGGAGCTGTTTTTT.